Following are 2 T cell receptor beta chains from one sample sequenced in a study of OX40 agonist ivuxolimab in advanced cancers. Sequenced by immunoSEQ multiplex PCR; TCRdb stores in-frame clones only, minus some. The profile shows 98,000 or so clones, roughly nine tenths of them singletons. The sample here was CD4+ or CD8+ T cells sorted from blood, taken in a trial of the OX40 agonist ivuxolimab. These receptors originate from an adult with an advanced solid tumor such as melanoma, head and neck, liver or kidney cancer.

The chain has TRBV28 and TRBJ1-4; the match to TRBD1 covers 9 bases. Germline V gene sequence: CDR1 MDHEN, CDR2 SYDVKM. This CDR3 has 17 residues. The ends lost 6 bases at V and 7 bases at J; junction bases unmatched: 15. The CDR3 DNA is TGTGCCAGCAGCCATGGGACAGGGCGGCCCCAGGGTGAAAAACTGTTTTTT. It is translated as CASSHGTGRPQGEKLFF.

This clone is a singleton in its sample. The chain employs TRBV6-6 and TRBJ1-1, with a tentative D call TRBD1 (6 bases). Germline V gives CDR1 MNHNY, CDR2 SVGAGI (reference sequence). The CDR3 contains 15 residues. V was pared by 0 bases and J by 7 bases, with 15 bases between. The CDR3 DNA follows: TGTGCCAGCAGTTACTCGCACCAGGGGTCTCTTGAAGCTTTCTTT. Amino acids: CASSYSHQGSLEAFF.